The entry below gives a single TCR beta chain sequence along with its context. The sample is drawn from a study of blood T cell repertoires in COVID-19. About the study: Sample material is recorded as cDNA or gDNA derived from T cells, B-cell-depleted T cells, or PBMCs.

Authors' processing steps: The assay estimated nucleated cells by amplifying reference gene primers. Generated by immunoSEQ multiplex PCR, the TCRdb table keeps only in-frame clones and is missing some. V and J calls and clone size come straight from that table; D and trimming were deduced from the DNA. Of fewer than 200,000 clones listed, roughly four fifths are singletons. Followed longitudinally, the Seattle patients had been enrolled during active infection. What was sequenced was peripheral blood. The receptor was isolated from a woman in her seventies with COVID-19, enrolled during active disease.

The DNA for the CDR3 is TGTGCCATCAGCAATAGACGGGACAGGGCAGGATATGGCTACACCTTC. It encodes CAISNRRDRAGYGYTF. The chain uses TRBV10-3 and TRBJ1-2; 9 nucleotides match TRBD1. This CDR3 has 16 amino acids. Germline values: CDR1 ENHRY, CDR2 SYGVKD. After removal of 6 bases from V and 5 bases from J, the junction contained 13 bases not matched to a gene.